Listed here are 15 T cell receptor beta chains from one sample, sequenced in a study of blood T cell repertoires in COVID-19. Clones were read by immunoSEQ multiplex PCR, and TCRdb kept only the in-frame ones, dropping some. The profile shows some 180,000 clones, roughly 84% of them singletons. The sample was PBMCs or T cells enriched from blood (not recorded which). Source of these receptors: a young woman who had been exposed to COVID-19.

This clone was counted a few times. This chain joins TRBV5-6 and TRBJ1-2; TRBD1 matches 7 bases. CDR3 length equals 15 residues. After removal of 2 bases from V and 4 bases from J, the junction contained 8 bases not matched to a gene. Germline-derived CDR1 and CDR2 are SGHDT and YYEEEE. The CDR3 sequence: CASSFRTGLLYGYTF. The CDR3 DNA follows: TGTGCCAGCAGCTTTAGGACAGGCCTCCTCTATGGCTACACCTTC.

The CDR3 loop is CAWSALAFGGTGELFF. CDR3 sequence (DNA): TGTGCCTGGAGTGCTCTAGCCTTCGGCGGCACCGGGGAGCTGTTTTTT. V and J are TRBV30 and TRBJ2-2; D perhaps matches TRBD2 (5 bases). CDR3 length equals 16 residues. Germline assignment: CDR1 GTSNPN and CDR2 SVGIG (reference sequence). V gave up 1 base and J gave up 4 bases, with 16 bases separating them.

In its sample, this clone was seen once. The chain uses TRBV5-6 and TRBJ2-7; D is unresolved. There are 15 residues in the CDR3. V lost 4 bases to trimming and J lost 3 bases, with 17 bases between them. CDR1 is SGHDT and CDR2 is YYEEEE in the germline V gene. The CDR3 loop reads CASSPPPPGFYEQYF. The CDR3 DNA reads TGTGCCAGCAGCCCCCCTCCGCCCGGGTTCTACGAGCAGTACTTC.

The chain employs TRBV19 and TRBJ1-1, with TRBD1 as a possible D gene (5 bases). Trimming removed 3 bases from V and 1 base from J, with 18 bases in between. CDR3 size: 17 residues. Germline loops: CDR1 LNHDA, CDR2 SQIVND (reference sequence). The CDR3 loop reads CASSIKDPGGPNTEAFF. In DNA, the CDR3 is TGTGCCAGTAGTATCAAAGACCCCGGGGGTCCGAACACTGAAGCTTTCTTT.

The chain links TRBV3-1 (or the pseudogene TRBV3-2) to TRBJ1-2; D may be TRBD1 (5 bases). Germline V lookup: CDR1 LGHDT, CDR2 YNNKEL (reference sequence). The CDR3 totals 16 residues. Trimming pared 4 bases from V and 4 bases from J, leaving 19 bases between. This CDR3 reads CASSLRDPGEGYGYTF. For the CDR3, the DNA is TGTGCCAGCAGCCTAAGGGACCCGGGGGAAGGCTATGGCTACACCTTC.

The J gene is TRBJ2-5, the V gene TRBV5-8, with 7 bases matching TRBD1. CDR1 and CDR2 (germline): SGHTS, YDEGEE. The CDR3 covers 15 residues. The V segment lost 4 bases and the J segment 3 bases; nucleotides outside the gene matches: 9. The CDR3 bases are TGTGCCAGCAGCGGGCTTGTCACAGGGGAAGAGACCCAGTACTTC. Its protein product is CASSGLVTGEETQYF.

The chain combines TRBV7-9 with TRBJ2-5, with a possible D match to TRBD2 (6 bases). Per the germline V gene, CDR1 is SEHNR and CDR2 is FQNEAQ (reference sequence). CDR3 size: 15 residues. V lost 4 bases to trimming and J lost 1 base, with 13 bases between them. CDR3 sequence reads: CASSSSGPTQETQYF. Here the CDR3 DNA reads TGTGCCAGCAGCTCGAGCGGGCCAACCCAAGAGACCCAGTACTTC. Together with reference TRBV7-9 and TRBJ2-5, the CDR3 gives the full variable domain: DTGVSQNPRHKITKRGQNVTFRCDPISEHNRLYWYRQTLGQGPEFLTYFQNEAQLEKSRLLSDRFSAERPKGSFSTLEIQRTEQGDSAMYLCASSSSGPTQETQYFGPGTRLLVL.

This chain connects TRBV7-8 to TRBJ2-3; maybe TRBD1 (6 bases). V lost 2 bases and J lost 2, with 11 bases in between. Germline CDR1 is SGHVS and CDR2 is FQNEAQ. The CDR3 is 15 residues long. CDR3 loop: CASSLRGGTTDTQYF. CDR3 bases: TGTGCCAGCAGCTTAAGAGGGGGAACCACAGATACGCAGTATTTT.

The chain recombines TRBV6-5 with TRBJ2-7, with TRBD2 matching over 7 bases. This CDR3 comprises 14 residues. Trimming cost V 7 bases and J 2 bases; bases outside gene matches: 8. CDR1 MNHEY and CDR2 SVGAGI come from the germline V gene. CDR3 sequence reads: CASTPQGGAYEQYF. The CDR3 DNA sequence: TGTGCCAGCACCCCGCAGGGAGGGGCCTACGAGCAGTACTTC.

CDR3 sequence (DNA): TGCAGCGTCGTAGCGGGGGGCCATGGAGATACGCAGTATTTT. Protein sequence: CSVVAGGHGDTQYF. The chain has TRBV29-1 and TRBJ2-3; 10 bases are a match to TRBD2. CDR3 size: 14 residues. Germline CDR1 and CDR2: SQVTM and ANQGSEA. The V segment lost 6 bases and the J segment 5 bases; nucleotides outside the gene matches: 8.

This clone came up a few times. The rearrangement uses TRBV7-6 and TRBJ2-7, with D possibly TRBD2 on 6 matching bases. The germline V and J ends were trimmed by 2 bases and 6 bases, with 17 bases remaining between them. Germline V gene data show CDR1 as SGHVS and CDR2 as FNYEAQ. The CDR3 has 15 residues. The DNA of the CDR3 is TGTGCCAGCAGCTTATATTGGGGCGGGGACGGCGAGCAGTACTTC. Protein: CASSLYWGGDGEQYF.

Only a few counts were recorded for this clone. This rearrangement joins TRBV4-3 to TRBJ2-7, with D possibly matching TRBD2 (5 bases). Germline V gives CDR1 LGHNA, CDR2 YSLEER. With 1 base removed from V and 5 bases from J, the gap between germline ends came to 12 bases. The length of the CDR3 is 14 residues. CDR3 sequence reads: CASSQAGFPNEQYF. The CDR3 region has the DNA TGCGCCAGCAGCCAAGCGGGGTTCCCGAACGAGCAGTACTTC.

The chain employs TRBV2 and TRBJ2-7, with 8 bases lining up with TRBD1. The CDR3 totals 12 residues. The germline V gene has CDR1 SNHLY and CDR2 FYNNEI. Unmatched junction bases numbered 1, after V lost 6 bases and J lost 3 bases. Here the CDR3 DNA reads TGTGCCAGCAGCACAGGGGGCTACGAGCAGTACTTC. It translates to CASSTGGYEQYF.

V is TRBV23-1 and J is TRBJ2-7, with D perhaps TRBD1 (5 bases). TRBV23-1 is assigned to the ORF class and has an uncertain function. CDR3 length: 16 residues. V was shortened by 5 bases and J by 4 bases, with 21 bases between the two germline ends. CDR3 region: CASSARDFHHLYEQYF. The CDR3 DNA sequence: TGCGCCAGCAGTGCCAGGGATTTCCACCATCTTTACGAGCAGTACTTC.

CDR3 DNA sequence: TGCGCCAGCAGCCCAACTGGATCCGGGACAGGCACGAAAGGCTACACCTTC. It translates to CASSPTGSGTGTKGYTF. This chain connects TRBV4-1 to TRBJ1-2; 8 bases align to TRBD1. V shed 4 bases, J shed 8 bases, and the junction held 18 bases outside the gene matches. This CDR3 is built from 17 residues. The germline V gene encodes CDR1 MGHRA and CDR2 YSYEKL.